The source of this T cell receptor (beta chain) is a study of spatial heterogeneity in lung cancer. On the study more broadly: A module score for T cells, taken from matched bulk RNA-seq, correlated strongly with TCR transcript counts in tumor regions. Overall study results and limits: Expanded intratumoral alpha and beta TCR counts tracked tumor mutation counts.

TCRdb ran MiXCR on the 5' RACE reads and lists one entry per CDR3 protein. The sample has around 100,000 distinct CDR3 sequences; about 4.6% are singletons. Time point given: sample taken at primary tumor resection. This clonotype was observed at least ten times. Its antigen is unidentified. This sequence was found in a male donor with early-stage non-small cell lung cancer. The source was lung tumor tissue, collected at surgery.

As DNA, the CDR3 is TGTGCCAGCACCACGACAGGAGACTATGGCTACACCTTC. Residues: CASTTTGDYGYTF. This chain links TRBV6-5 with TRBJ1-2; D is perhaps TRBD1 (6 bases). In germline, CDR1 is MNHEY, CDR2 SVGAGI. V lost 7 bases and J lost 3, with 12 bases in between. The CDR3 runs to 13 residues.